These T cell receptor beta chains were read from a single sample in a study of molecular identifiers for immune sequencing clone quantification. In TCRdb, the PCR reads were re-called with MiXCR into one record per CDR3 protein. This sample has some 320,000 distinct CDR3 sequences, with about 21% found just once. Sequencing was done on a sample of naive CD8+ T cells from blood, with Jurkat cell RNA spiked in. The receptors come from a human donor in good health. Some libraries in this study had Jurkat cell RNA spiked in. The CDR3 runs from the conserved cysteine through the conserved F or W. The order of the fields is D gene, J gene, V gene, clone size, CDR3 protein, CDR3 DNA. A D gene is named only where the DNA matches it firmly. Expanded clones get a size class; other rows say once, few or many, or leave the size out.

.,TRBJ1-5,TRBV6-1,many,CASSEGPYSNQPQHF,TGTGCCAGCAGTGAGGGCCCATATAGCAATCAGCCCCAGCATTTT
TRBD1,TRBJ2-3,TRBV27,.,CASIRTGQTDTQYF,TGTGCCAGCATTCGGACAGGGCAAACAGATACGCAGTATTTT
.,TRBJ2-7,TRBV18,.,CASSPPGAPGGEQYF,TGTGCCAGCTCACCACCGGGTGCCCCGGGCGGCGAGCAGTACTTC
.,TRBJ2-3,TRBV4-1,many,CASSPPPGHTDTQYF,TGCGCCAGCAGCCCCCCCCCGGGCCACACAGATACGCAGTATTTT
.,TRBJ1-5,TRBV6-2/TRBV6-3,many,CASSSHNRYHQPQHF,TGTGCCAGCAGTTCTCATAACAGGTACCATCAGCCCCAGCATTTT
TRBD1,TRBJ1-1,TRBV16,.,CASSPSGTGNTEAFF,TGTGCCAGCAGCCCATCCGGGACAGGGAATACTGAAGCTTTCTTT
.,TRBJ2-2,TRBV12-3/TRBV12-4,.,CASSLIGKGLNTGELSF,TGTGCCAGCAGTTTAATAGGGAAAGGATTGAACACCGGGGAGCTGTCTTTT
TRBD1,TRBJ1-2,TRBV12-3/TRBV12-4,many,CASSSQADREEGFGYTF,TGTGCCAGCAGTTCGCAAGCGGACAGGGAGGAAGGTTTCGGCTACACCTTC
.,TRBJ2-4,TRBV29-1,many,CSVRTASAKNIQYF,TGCAGCGTGAGGACAGCTTCGGCCAAAAACATTCAGTACTTC
TRBD2,TRBJ2-1,TRBV5-1,many,CASSWTSGSYVAAEQFF,TGCGCCAGCAGCTGGACTAGCGGGAGTTACGTCGCCGCTGAGCAGTTCTTC
.,TRBJ2-1,TRBV2,.,CASILGSRSYNEQFF,TGTGCCAGCATTCTAGGGAGCCGGTCCTACAATGAGCAGTTCTTC
.,TRBJ2-2,TRBV21-1,many,CASSKPKPGRTGELFF,TGTGCCAGCAGCAAACCTAAGCCGGGACGAACCGGGGAGCTGTTTTTT
.,TRBJ2-7,TRBV6-1,many,CASSYYEQYF,TGTGCCAGCAGTTACTACGAGCAGTACTTC
TRBD1,TRBJ2-3,TRBV11-2,few,CASSEGQGAGDTQYF,TGTGCCAGCAGCGAGGGACAGGGGGCAGGAGATACGCAGTATTTT
.,TRBJ1-3,TRBV4-2,many,CATHSGNTIYF,TGTGCCACCCACTCTGGAAACACCATATATTTT
TRBD2,TRBJ2-3,TRBV2,many,CASSEEGTSGSSTDTQYF,TGTGCCAGCAGTGAAGAAGGGACTAGCGGTTCTAGCACAGATACGCAGTATTTT
.,TRBJ1-1,TRBV14,many,CASSQDTEAFF,TGTGCCAGCAGCCAAGATACTGAAGCTTTCTTT
.,TRBJ2-3,TRBV12-3/TRBV12-4,.,CASSFAGASTDTQYF,TGTGCCAGCAGTTTCGCGGGGGCCAGCACAGATACGCAGTATTTT
TRBD1,TRBJ1-5,TRBV12-3/TRBV12-4,many,CASSLGQGVQPQHF,TGTGCCAGCAGTTTAGGGCAGGGGGTTCAGCCCCAGCATTTT
TRBD1,TRBJ1-1,TRBV5-6,.,CASAGGGRKNTEAFF,TGTGCCAGCGCAGGGGGGGGCAGGAAGAACACTGAAGCTTTCTTT
.,TRBJ2-7,TRBV12-3/TRBV12-4,.,CAGSQSYEQYF,TGTGCCGGCAGTCAGAGCTACGAGCAGTACTTC
.,TRBJ2-7,TRBV28,many,CASSLKRTTTYEQYF,TGTGCCAGCAGTTTAAAGAGGACTACCACCTACGAGCAGTACTTC
TRBD1,TRBJ1-1,TRBV7-9,few,CASSLPARDSDTEAFF,TGTGCCAGCAGCTTACCCGCCCGGGACAGTGACACTGAAGCTTTCTTT
.,TRBJ1-1,TRBV27,many,CASSTLFTNTEAFF,TGTGCCAGCAGTACTCTTTTTACTAACACTGAAGCTTTCTTT
.,TRBJ2-7,TRBV4-3,many,CASSQDRGGTYEQYF,TGCGCCAGCAGCCAAGATCGGGGCGGGACCTACGAGCAGTACTTC
.,TRBJ2-3,TRBV9,many,CASSVGRTDTQYF,TGTGCCAGCAGCGTAGGTCGGACAGATACGCAGTATTTT
.,TRBJ2-6,TRBV13,few,CASSPTGGRRLHLTF,TGTGCCAGCAGCCCGACCGGAGGTAGGAGGCTCCATCTGACTTTC
TRBD2,TRBJ2-7,TRBV27,.,CASSLGRGGLYEQYF,TGTGCCAGCAGTTTGGGGCGGGGGGGCCTCTACGAGCAGTACTTC
TRBD1,TRBJ1-1,TRBV28,many,CASSFRGQVTEAFF,TGTGCCAGCAGTTTCAGGGGGCAGGTCACTGAAGCTTTCTTT
TRBD1,TRBJ1-1,TRBV7-9,many,CASSVGQGVTEAFF,TGTGCCAGCAGCGTAGGACAGGGGGTCACTGAAGCTTTCTTT
.,TRBJ1-4,TRBV7-9,many,CASSFTDWGNEKLFF,TGTGCCAGCAGCTTCACGGACTGGGGAAATGAAAAACTGTTTTTT
.,TRBJ2-3,TRBV12-3/TRBV12-4,many,CASSFWVGGRSSVGDTQYF,TGTGCCAGCAGTTTCTGGGTTGGGGGGAGGTCTAGCGTAGGGGATACGCAGTATTTT
.,TRBJ2-7,TRBV6-2/TRBV6-3,many,CASTGESYEQYF,TGTGCCAGCACTGGGGAGAGCTACGAGCAGTACTTC
TRBD2,TRBJ2-6,TRBV4-2,many,CASSQDASGFSGANVLTF,TGTGCCAGCAGCCAAGATGCTAGCGGGTTCTCTGGGGCCAACGTCCTGACTTTC
.,TRBJ1-2,TRBV29-1,.,CSVGGADGYTF,TGCAGCGTTGGTGGCGCCGATGGCTACACCTTC
TRBD1,TRBJ2-6,TRBV15,few,CATSRRTGGSGANVLTF,TGTGCCACCAGCAGGCGGACAGGGGGGTCTGGGGCCAACGTCCTGACTTTC